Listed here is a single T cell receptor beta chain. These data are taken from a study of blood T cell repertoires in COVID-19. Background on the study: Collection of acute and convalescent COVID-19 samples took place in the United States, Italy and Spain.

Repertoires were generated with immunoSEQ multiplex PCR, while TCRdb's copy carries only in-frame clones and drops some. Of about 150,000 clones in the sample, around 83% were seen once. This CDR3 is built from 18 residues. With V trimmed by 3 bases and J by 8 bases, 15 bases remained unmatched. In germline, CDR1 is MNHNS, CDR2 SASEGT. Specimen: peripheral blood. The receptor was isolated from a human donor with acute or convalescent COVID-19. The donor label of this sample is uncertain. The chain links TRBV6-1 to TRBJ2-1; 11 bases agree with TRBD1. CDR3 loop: CASSDPRRGQGAIDEQFF. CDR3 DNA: TGTGCCAGCAGTGACCCGAGACGCGGACAGGGGGCGATAGATGAGCAGTTCTTC.